This T cell receptor (beta chain) was found in a study of blood T cells in healthy people across ages. The V gene end was trimmed by 3 bases and the J gene end by 3 bases; junction bases not matched to a gene: 9. The length of the CDR3 is 15 residues. The germline gives CDR1 SQVTM, CDR2 ANQGSEA. The individuals who served as donors were healthy Caucasians living in Russia, aged roughly 6 to 90. This clonotype showed up just a few times. Alongside a J-beta primer mix, a sample-barcoded 5' primer served in a second PCR lasting roughly 7 to 11 cycles. In TCRdb, the 5' RACE reads were re-called with MiXCR into one record per CDR3 protein. The sample holds 1.5 million to 2 million distinct CDR3 sequences, 30% to 40% seen once.

The sequencing input was blood. The rearrangement uses TRBV29-1 and TRBJ2-7; 9 bases fit TRBD1. The sequence was collected from a human donor in good health. CDR3 in DNA: TGCAGCGTTGAGGACCGGGACAGGGATTACTACGAGCAGTACTTC. The encoded protein is CSVEDRDRDYYEQYF.